This T cell receptor beta chain was captured by sequencing in a study of shared clonotypes between healthy human individuals. Study-wide results and limits: A handful of donors had 4% to 6.5% of their naive CD4 clonotypes in common. Generally, naive subsets (rather than memory subsets) showed larger estimated richness.

For this clone: The antigen is not known.

Libraries were prepared by immunoSEQ multiplex PCR; TCRdb keeps only in-frame clonotypes and omits some of them. The data show approximately 600,000 clones, around 95% seen once. Naive CD8 cells lacked CD45RO, underwent positive selection for CCR7 and left out terminally differentiated effector memory CD45RA+ cells. CDR3 length: 16 amino acids. J was trimmed by 6 bases and V by 4 bases; bases with no gene match: 16. Germline V gene data show CDR1 as SGHKS and CDR2 as YYEKEE (reference sequence). The receptor's source is a woman aged 25-40 years in good health. The specimen sequenced was naive CD8+ T cells sorted from blood. V and J are TRBV5-5 and TRBJ2-7; 7 positions agree with TRBD2. Here the CDR3 DNA reads TGTGCCAGCAGCCCCAGGTGGGGGGAGGGCCGTGCCGAGCAGTACTTC. This sequence encodes CASSPRWGEGRAEQYF.